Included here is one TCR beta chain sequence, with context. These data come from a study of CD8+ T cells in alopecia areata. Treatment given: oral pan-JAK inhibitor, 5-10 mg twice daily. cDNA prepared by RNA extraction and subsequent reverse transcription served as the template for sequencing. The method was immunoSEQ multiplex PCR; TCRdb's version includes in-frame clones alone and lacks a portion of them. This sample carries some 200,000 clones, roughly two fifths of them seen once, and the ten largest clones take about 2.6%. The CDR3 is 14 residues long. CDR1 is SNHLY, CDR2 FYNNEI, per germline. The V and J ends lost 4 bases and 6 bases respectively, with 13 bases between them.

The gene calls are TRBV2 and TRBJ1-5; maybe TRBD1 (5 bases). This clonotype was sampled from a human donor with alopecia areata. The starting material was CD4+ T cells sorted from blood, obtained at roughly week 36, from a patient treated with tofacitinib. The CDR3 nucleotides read TGTGCCAGCAGTGGGTCAGGGACGGGTCAGCCCCAGCATTTT. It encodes CASSGSGTGQPQHF.